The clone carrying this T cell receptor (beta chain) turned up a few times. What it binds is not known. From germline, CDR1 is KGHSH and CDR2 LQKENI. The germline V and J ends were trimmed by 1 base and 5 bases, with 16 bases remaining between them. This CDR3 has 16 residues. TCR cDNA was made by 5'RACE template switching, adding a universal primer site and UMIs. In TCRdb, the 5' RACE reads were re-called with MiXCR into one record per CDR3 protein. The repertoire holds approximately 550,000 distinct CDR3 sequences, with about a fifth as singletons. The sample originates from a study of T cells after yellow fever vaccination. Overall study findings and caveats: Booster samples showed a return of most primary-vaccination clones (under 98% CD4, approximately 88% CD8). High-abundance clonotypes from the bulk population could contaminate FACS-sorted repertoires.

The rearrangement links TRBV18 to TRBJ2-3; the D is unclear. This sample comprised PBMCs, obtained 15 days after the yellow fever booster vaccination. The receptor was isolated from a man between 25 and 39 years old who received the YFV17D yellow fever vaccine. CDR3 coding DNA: TGTGCCAGCTCACCACAAGTCAGCGCGAGAGGAGATACGCAGTATTTT. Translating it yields CASSPQVSARGDTQYF.